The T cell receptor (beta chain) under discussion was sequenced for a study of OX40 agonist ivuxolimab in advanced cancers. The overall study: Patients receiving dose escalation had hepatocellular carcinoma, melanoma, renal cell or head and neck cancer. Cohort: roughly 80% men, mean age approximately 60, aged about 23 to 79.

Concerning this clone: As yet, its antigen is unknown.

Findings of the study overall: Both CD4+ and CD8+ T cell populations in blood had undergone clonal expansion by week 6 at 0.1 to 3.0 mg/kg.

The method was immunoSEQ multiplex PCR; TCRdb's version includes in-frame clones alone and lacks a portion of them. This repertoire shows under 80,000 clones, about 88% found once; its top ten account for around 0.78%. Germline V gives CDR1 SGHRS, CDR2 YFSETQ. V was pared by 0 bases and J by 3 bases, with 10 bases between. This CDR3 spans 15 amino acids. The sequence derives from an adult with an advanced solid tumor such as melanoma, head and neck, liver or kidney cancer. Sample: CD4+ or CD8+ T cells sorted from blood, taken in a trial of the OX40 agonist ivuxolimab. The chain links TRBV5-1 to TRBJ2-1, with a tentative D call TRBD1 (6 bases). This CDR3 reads CASSLATGNYNEQFF. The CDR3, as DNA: TGCGCCAGCAGCTTGGCAACAGGGAACTACAATGAGCAGTTCTTC.